Listed here are 22 T cell receptor beta chains from one sample, sequenced in a study of T cells in Graves' hyperthyroidism and ophthalmopathy. Regions amplified from RNA transcripts were the TCR beta CDR3 regions. HTBI primers were used for first-round RT-PCR of the TCR CDR3. TCRdb processed the multiplex PCR reads anew with MiXCR; each CDR3 protein has one entry. The sample lists about 700,000 distinct CDR3 sequences, about 45% occurring once. Sample: peripheral blood or thyroid tissue (not recorded which). Source of these receptors: an adult man with Graves' disease, either hyperthyroidism or ophthalmopathy (not recorded which).

The V and J genes are TRBV2 and TRBJ1-3; D possibly corresponds to TRBD1 (5 bases). Germline assignment: CDR1 SNHLY and CDR2 FYNNEI. V was pared by 6 bases and J by 2 bases, with 23 bases between. The CDR3 loop spans 18 amino acids. The CDR3 loop is CASSTAPTALYTGNTIYF. The CDR3 region has the DNA TGTGCCAGCAGCACGGCCCCGACAGCCCTTTACACTGGAAACACCATATATTTT.

V and J are TRBV5-1 and TRBJ1-2, with 8 positions matching TRBD1. The CDR3 loop spans 14 amino acids. Germline V gene sequence: CDR1 SGHRS, CDR2 YFSETQ. J lost 8 bases, V lost 1 base, and 7 bases had no gene match. The CDR3, as DNA: TGCGCCAGCAGCTTGAGCTGGGGGACAGGAGGCTACACCTTC. Protein sequence: CASSLSWGTGGYTF.

The rearrangement uses TRBV10-1 and TRBJ2-2; tentative D call: TRBD1 (6 bases). Germline CDR1 is WNHNN and CDR2 is SYGVQD (reference sequence). V was pared by 5 bases and J by 3 bases, with 22 bases between. This CDR3 spans 18 amino acids. CDR3 nucleotide sequence: TGCGCCAGCAGTCCTACCTCGTGGGCAGGGGTCGACACCGGGGAGCTGTTTTTT. This sequence encodes CASSPTSWAGVDTGELFF.

The sample holds many counts of this clonotype. The CDR3 is CATGQSNEKLFF. As DNA, the CDR3 is TGTGCCACGGGACAGTCTAATGAAAAACTGTTTTTT. The chain links TRBV2 to TRBJ1-4; 7 bases are a match to TRBD1. The CDR3 contains 12 residues. V dropped 10 bases and J dropped 3; count of bases not matched to a gene: 2. Germline V gene lookup returns CDR1 SNHLY and CDR2 FYNNEI.

This clonotype is a singleton in its sample. The DNA for the CDR3 is TGCAGCGTTGATCCCCAGGGCACGGTGGATGAAAAACTGTTTTTT. Protein product: CSVDPQGTVDEKLFF. The chain couples TRBV29-1 to TRBJ1-4; a weak D match, TRBD1 (5 bases). V dropped 3 bases and J dropped 6 bases, with 17 bases sitting between them. Germline V gene lookup returns CDR1 SQVTM and CDR2 ANQGSEA. There are 15 residues in the CDR3.

The chain recombines TRBV29-1 with TRBJ1-2; D is undetermined. Germline CDR1 reads SQVTM; CDR2 reads ANQGSEA. Trimming took 4 bases from V and 1 from J, leaving 13 bases between them. The CDR3 has 14 residues. This chain's CDR3 is CSVGEGLSNYGYTF. DNA for the CDR3: TGCAGCGTTGGGGAAGGATTAAGTAACTATGGCTACACCTTC.

This clonotype was detected a few times. The rearrangement uses TRBV20-1 and TRBJ1-5; no clear D. With 2 bases removed from V and 3 bases from J, the gap between germline ends came to 14 bases. Germline V gives CDR1 DFQATT, CDR2 SNEGSKA (reference sequence). The CDR3 spans 15 residues. The chain's CDR3 is CSARKDGIYNQPQHF. The CDR3 bases are TGCAGTGCTAGAAAGGACGGAATTTACAATCAGCCCCAGCATTTT.

This clonotype was picked up a small number of times. The chain uses TRBV19 and TRBJ1-1, with D unresolved. The germline CDR1 and CDR2 sequences are LNHDA and SQIVND (reference sequence). V lost 7 bases to trimming and J lost 1 base, with 7 bases between them. The CDR3 extends over 12 amino acids. The CDR3 protein is CASKTGNTEAFF. The DNA for the CDR3 is TGTGCCAGTAAGACCGGGAACACTGAAGCTTTCTTT.

To note about this clonotype: It may be a read error: a sequence one base away is much more abundant. The chain links TRBV15 to TRBJ1-1; TRBD1 is a possible D gene (5 bases). V was pared by 0 bases and J by 6 bases, with 8 bases between. From germline, CDR1 is LNHNV and CDR2 YYDKDF (reference sequence). The CDR3 loop spans 13 amino acids. The CDR3: CATSRERGAEAFF. The CDR3 coding sequence is TGTGCCACCAGCAGAGAACGGGGGGCTGAAGCTTTCTTT.

This clonotype has only a few counts. The rearrangement links TRBV2 to TRBJ1-1, with D unresolved. Germline loops: CDR1 SNHLY, CDR2 FYNNEI. The V end was cut by 7 bases, the J end by 4 bases, with 4 bases between. This CDR3 contains 10 residues. The CDR3 sequence is CASISTEAFF. The CDR3 region has the DNA TGTGCCAGCATTAGCACTGAAGCTTTCTTT.

The chain carries TRBV29-1 and TRBJ1-2, with 8 bases that match TRBD1. V dropped 1 base and J dropped 4; count of bases not matched to a gene: 2. The CDR3 spans 13 residues. CDR1 and CDR2 from the germline V gene are SQVTM and ANQGSEA. CDR3 residues: CSVEGTGSYGYTF. In nucleotides, the CDR3 is TGCAGCGTTGAAGGGACAGGGTCCTATGGCTACACCTTC. The complete variable domain, with remaining parts taken from reference TRBV29-1 and TRBJ1-2, reads SAVISQKPSRDICQRGTSLTIQCQVDSQVTMMFWYRQQPGQSLTLIATANQGSEATYESGFVIDKFPISRPNLTFSTLTVSNMSPEDSSIYLCSVEGTGSYGYTFGSGTRLTVV.

This clonotype was picked up a small number of times. The chain employs TRBV12-3 or TRBV12-4 and TRBJ1-1; D possibly corresponds to TRBD1 (6 bases). CDR3 size: 15 residues. V was pared by 6 bases and J by 3 bases, with 17 bases between. The CDR3 loop is CASSPAQGLDTEAFF. The CDR3 DNA reads as TGTGCCAGCAGCCCCGCCCAGGGGTTGGACACTGAAGCTTTCTTT.

V usage is TRBV11-1 and J usage is TRBJ1-1; 7 bases are a match to TRBD1. J gave up 11 bases and V 7 bases, and 13 bases lay outside the gene matches. The CDR3 has 13 residues. Germline V lookup: CDR1 SGHAT, CDR2 FQDESV (reference sequence). CDR3 sequence: CASNDRDREEAFF. DNA of the CDR3: TGTGCCAGCAATGACAGGGACAGAGAGGAGGCTTTCTTT.

This clonotype was detected ten times or more. The J gene is TRBJ1-4, the V gene TRBV7-2, with a weak D call TRBD1 (5 bases). The CDR3 runs to 14 residues. The V gene's germline CDR1 is SGHTA and CDR2 FQGNSA. Trimming left V 5 bases short and J 10 bases short, with 17 bases between. As DNA, the CDR3 is TGTGCCAGCAGCCGAGCGACAGAAGCGGGAAAACTGTTTTTT. Residues: CASSRATEAGKLFF.

The chain links TRBV27 to TRBJ1-4, with D perhaps matching TRBD1 (5 bases). Trimming left V 0 bases short and J 3 bases short, with 8 bases between. Germline lookup yields CDR1 MNHEY and CDR2 SMNVEV (reference sequence). The length of the CDR3 is 15 residues. CDR3 DNA: TGTGCCAGCAGTTTATCTCCAGGGTCTAATGAAAAACTGTTTTTT. This codes for CASSLSPGSNEKLFF.

The rearrangement joins TRBV2 to TRBJ1-5, with D hard to call. The CDR3 is 14 residues long. Germline V lookup: CDR1 SNHLY, CDR2 FYNNEI. V lost 1 base, J lost 13 bases, and 17 bases lay in between. In DNA, the CDR3 is TGTGCCAGCAGTGAAGGAAATAGCGGGATGGAGCAGCATTTT. Translation: CASSEGNSGMEQHF.

This clonotype was seen repeatedly, ten times or more. V usage is TRBV7-9 and J usage is TRBJ1-2; weak D call: TRBD1 (5 bases). Germline CDR1 reads SEHNR; CDR2 reads FQNEAQ (reference sequence). The V end lost 0 bases, the J end lost 7 bases, and 9 bases lay between the germline ends. There are 13 residues in the CDR3. Written as DNA, the CDR3 is TGTGCCAGCAGCTTAGCAAATGGGGCTGGCTACACCTTC. This encodes CASSLANGAGYTF. Drawing the rest from reference TRBV7-9 and TRBJ1-2, the complete variable domain is DTGVSQNPRHKITKRGQNVTFRCDPISEHNRLYWYRQTLGQGPEFLTYFQNEAQLEKSRLLSDRFSAERPKGSFSTLEIQRTEQGDSAMYLCASSLANGAGYTFGSGTRLTVV.

The chain recombines TRBV9 with TRBJ2-5; 12 bases line up with TRBD2. Germline assignment: CDR1 SGDLS and CDR2 YYNGEE. The CDR3 length is 15 residues. V lost 1 base to trimming and J lost 5 bases; unmatched junction nucleotides: 3. This CDR3 reads CASSVSGTSGETQYF. As DNA, the CDR3 is TGTGCCAGCAGCGTATCGGGGACTAGCGGGGAGACCCAGTACTTC.

This clonotype was seen many times. The rearrangement uses TRBV10-1 and TRBJ1-1, with D perhaps matching TRBD1 (5 bases). CDR3 size: 12 residues. The V gene lost 7 bases and the J gene lost 5 bases, with 11 bases spanning the gap. The germline V gene has CDR1 WNHNN and CDR2 SYGVQD (reference sequence). The CDR3 coding sequence is TGCGCCAGCAAAGGTGGGGGGACTGAAGCTTTCTTT. This translates into CASKGGGTEAFF.

In the case of this clonotype: A much larger clonotype is one base distant, so this may be a read error. V gene TRBV29-1 combines with J gene TRBJ1-1; unclear D gene. This CDR3 region has 11 residues. The V gene's germline CDR1 is SQVTM and CDR2 ANQGSEA. The germline V and J ends were trimmed by 7 bases and 0 bases, with 6 bases remaining between them. In DNA, the CDR3 is TGCAGCGGGTGGGTGAACACTGAAGCTTTCTTT. This translates into CSGWVNTEAFF.

This clonotype was seen ten or more times. The DNA for the CDR3 is TGTGCCAGCAGCTTAGGAGGGAGAGCTAACTATGGCTACACCTTC. Encoded protein: CASSLGGRANYGYTF. This chain links TRBV7-9 with TRBJ1-2; D gene uncertain. The V gene's germline CDR1 is SEHNR and CDR2 FQNEAQ (reference sequence). V lost 1 base and J lost 0, with 9 bases in between. There are 15 residues in the CDR3.

J is TRBJ1-2 and V is TRBV19, with D perhaps TRBD1 (5 bases). Germline CDR1 is LNHDA and CDR2 is SQIVND (reference sequence). V was shortened by 11 bases and J by 4 bases, with 14 bases between the two germline ends. The CDR3 is 12 amino acids. CDR3: CASRGRSYGYTF. The CDR3 coding sequence is TGTGCCTCAAGGGGACGGAGCTATGGCTACACCTTC. The variable domain in full, with the rest retrieved from reference TRBV19 and TRBJ1-2, is DGGITQSPKYLFRKEGQNVTLSCEQNLNHDAMYWYRQDPGQGLRLIYYSQIVNDFQKGDIAEGYSVSREKKESFPLTVTSAQKNPTAFYLCASRGRSYGYTFGSGTRLTVV.